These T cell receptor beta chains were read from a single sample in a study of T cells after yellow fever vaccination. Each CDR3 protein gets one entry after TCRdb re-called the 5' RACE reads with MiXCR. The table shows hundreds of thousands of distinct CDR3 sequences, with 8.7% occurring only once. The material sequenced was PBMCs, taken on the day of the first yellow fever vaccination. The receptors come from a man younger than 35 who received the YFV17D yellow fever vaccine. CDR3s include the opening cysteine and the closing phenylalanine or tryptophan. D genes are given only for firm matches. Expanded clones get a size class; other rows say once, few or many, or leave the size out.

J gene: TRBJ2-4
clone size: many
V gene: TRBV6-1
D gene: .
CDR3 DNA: TGTGCCAGCAGCCACCGGGACATCCTGGCCAAAAACATTCAGTACTTC
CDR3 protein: CASSHRDILAKNIQYF

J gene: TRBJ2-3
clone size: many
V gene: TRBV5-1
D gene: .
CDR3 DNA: TGCGCCAGCAGCGACTCGGGGGGCCCTGAAGATACGCAGTATTTT
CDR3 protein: CASSDSGGPEDTQYF

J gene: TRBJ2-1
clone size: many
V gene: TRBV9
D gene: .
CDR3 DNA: TGTGCCAGCAGCGTAGCCCCCGGGACGGCGGGTAATGGTGAGCAGTTCTTC
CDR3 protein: CASSVAPGTAGNGEQFF

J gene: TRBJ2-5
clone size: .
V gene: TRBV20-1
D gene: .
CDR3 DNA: TGCAGTGCATCGGACAGCCGGTACCAAGAGACCCAGTACTTC
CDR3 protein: CSASDSRYQETQYF

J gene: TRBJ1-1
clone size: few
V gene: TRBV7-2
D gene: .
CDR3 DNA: TGTGCCAGCAGCTTAATTGCAGGCTTCGATACTGAAGCTTTCTTT
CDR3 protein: CASSLIAGFDTEAFF

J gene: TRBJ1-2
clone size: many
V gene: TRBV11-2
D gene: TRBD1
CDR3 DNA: TGTGCCAGCAGCTTAGGGGACAGGGCTGGAGGCTACACCTTC
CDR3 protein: CASSLGDRAGGYTF

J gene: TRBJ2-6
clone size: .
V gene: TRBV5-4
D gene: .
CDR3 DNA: TGTGCCAGCAGCTCCAGGGGCGCTGGGGCCAACGTCCTGACTTTC
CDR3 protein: CASSSRGAGANVLTF

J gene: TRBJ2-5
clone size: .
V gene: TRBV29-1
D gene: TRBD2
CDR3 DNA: TGCAGCGTTGACATAATCGGGGGGGCCCAAGAGACCCAGTACTTC
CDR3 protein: CSVDIIGGAQETQYF

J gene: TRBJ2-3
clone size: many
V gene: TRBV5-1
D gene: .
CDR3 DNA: TGCGCCAGCAGGTTGTTAGCGGACCAATTCACAGATACGCAGTATTTT
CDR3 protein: CASRLLADQFTDTQYF

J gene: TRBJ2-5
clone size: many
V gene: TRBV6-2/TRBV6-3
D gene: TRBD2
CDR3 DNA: TGTGCCAGCAGTTCTCGACTAGCGGAGACCCAGTACTTC
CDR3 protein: CASSSRLAETQYF

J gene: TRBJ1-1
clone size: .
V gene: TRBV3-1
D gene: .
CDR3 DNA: TGTGCCAGCAGCCAATCGGCAGGGACCCCTGAAGCTTTCTTT
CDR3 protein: CASSQSAGTPEAFF

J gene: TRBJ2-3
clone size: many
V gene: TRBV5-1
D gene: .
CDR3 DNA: TGCGCCAGCAGCTCCGGATGGGGGCCCTTCACAGATACGCAGTATTTT
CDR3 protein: CASSSGWGPFTDTQYF

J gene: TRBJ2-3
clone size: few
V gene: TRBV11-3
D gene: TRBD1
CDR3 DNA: TGTGCCAGCAGCCTGGGGGACAGGTGGTCTGATACGCAGTATTTT
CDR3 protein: CASSLGDRWSDTQYF

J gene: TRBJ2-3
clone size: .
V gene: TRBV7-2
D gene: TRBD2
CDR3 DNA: TGTGCCAGCAGCCCTGCTCCCGGGGGGGCAAGAGATACGCAGTATTTT
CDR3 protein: CASSPAPGGARDTQYF

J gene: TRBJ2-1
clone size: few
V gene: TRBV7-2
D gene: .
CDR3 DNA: TGTGCCAGCAGCCCACAGACCGGAACCTACAATGAGCAGTTCTTC
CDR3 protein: CASSPQTGTYNEQFF

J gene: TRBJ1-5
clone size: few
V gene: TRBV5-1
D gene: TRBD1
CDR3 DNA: TGCGCCAGCAGCGCCACCGGGACAGCGAATCAGCCCCAGCATTTT
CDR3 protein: CASSATGTANQPQHF

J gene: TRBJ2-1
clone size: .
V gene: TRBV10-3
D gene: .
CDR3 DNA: TGTGCCATCAGCACCAGACAGGGAGGTGGAAATGAGCAGTTCTTC
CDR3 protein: CAISTRQGGGNEQFF

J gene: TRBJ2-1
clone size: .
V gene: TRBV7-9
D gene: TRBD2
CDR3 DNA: TGTGCCAGCAGCCTGACTAGCGGGGGACGATGGATCAATGAGCAGTTCTTC
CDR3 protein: CASSLTSGGRWINEQFF

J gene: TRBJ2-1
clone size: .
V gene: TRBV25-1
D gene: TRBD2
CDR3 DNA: TGTGCCAGCAGTCCCATATGGGCGGGGGGCCGTTACAATGAGCAGTTCTTC
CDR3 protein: CASSPIWAGGRYNEQFF

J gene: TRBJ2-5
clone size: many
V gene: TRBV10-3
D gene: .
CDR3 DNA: TGTGCCATCGGAGGGACAGATGAGACCCAGTACTTC
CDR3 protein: CAIGGTDETQYF

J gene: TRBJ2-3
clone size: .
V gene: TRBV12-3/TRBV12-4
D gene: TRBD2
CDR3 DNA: TGTGCCAGCAGTTTATACCTAGCGGGGGGCTACACAGATACGCAGTATTTT
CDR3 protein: CASSLYLAGGYTDTQYF

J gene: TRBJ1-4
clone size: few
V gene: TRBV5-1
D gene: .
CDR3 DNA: TGCGCCAGCAGAGTTTCGGGAGCAACTAATGAAAAACTGTTTTTT
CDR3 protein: CASRVSGATNEKLFF

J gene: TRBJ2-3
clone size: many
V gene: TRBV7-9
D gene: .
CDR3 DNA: TGTGCCAGCAGCTCGGGACCCACAGATACGCAGTATTTT
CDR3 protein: CASSSGPTDTQYF

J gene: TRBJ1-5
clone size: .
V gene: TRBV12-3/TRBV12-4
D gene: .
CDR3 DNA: TGTGCCAGCACCTGGGACCGCGGGAGCAATCAGCCCCAGCATTTT
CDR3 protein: CASTWDRGSNQPQHF

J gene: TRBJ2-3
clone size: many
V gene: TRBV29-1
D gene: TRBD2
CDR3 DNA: TGCAGCGTTTCGCGGGGGGTGACAGATACGCAGTATTTT
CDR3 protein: CSVSRGVTDTQYF

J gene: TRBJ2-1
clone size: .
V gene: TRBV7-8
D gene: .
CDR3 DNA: TGTGCCAGCAGTGTAGACCCCCGCGGCATTGGTTACAGGGACGGGAATGAGCAGTTCTTC
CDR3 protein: CASSVDPRGIGYRDGNEQFF

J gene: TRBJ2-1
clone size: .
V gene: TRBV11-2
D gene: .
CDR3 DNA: TGTGCCAGCAGCAGGGGACGGATCAATGAGCAGTTCTTC
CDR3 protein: CASSRGRINEQFF

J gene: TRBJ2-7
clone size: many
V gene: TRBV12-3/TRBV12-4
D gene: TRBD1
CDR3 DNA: TGTGCCAGCGGCCTAACAGGGGGATACGAGCAGTACTTC
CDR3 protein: CASGLTGGYEQYF

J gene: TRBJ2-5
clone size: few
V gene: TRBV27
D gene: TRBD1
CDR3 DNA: TGTGCCAGCGGACACAGGGGCGAGACCCAGTACTTC
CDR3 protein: CASGHRGETQYF

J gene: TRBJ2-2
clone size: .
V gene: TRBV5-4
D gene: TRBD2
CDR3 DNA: TGTGCCAGCAGCGTGGGACTAGCGGGGTCGAACACCGGGGAGCTGTTTTTT
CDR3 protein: CASSVGLAGSNTGELFF

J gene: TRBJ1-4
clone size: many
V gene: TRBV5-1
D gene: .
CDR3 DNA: TGCGCCAGCAGCTTGGCCCGGGGGCCAACTAATGAAAAACTGTTTTTT
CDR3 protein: CASSLARGPTNEKLFF

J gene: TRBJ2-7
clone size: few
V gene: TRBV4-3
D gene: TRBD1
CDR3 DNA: TGCGCCAGCAGCCACCGACAGGGAGACGAGCAGTACTTC
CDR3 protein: CASSHRQGDEQYF

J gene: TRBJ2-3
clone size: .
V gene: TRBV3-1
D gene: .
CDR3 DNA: TGTGCCAGCAGCCTGGGATTCCGCACAGATACGCAGTATTTT
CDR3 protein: CASSLGFRTDTQYF

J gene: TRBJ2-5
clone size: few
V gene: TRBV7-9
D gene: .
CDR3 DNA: TGTGCCAGCAGCTTAGCGTTTGGAGGACCCCAAGAGACCCAGTACTTC
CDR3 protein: CASSLAFGGPQETQYF

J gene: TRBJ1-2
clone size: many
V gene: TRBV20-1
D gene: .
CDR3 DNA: TGCAGTGCTAGAGATCGAGGGAAAGCTAACTATGGCTACACCTTC
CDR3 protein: CSARDRGKANYGYTF

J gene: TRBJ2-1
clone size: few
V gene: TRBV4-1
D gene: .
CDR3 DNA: TGCGCCAGCAGCCAAGAGGTCTCACTAGGTTACAATGAGCAGTTCTTC
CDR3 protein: CASSQEVSLGYNEQFF

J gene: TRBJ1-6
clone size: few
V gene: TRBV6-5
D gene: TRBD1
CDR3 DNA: TGTGCCAGCAGTTACCTCTCGACAGGGGCAAATTCACCCCTCCACTTT
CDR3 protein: CASSYLSTGANSPLHF

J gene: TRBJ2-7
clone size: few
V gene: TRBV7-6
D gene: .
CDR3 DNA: TGTGCCAGCAGCTTATCAGTGAACTCCTACGAGCAGTACTTC
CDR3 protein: CASSLSVNSYEQYF

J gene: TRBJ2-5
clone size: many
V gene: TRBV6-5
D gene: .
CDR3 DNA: TGTGCCAGCAGCCTAGTTCAGCAAGAGACCCAGTACTTC
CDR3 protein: CASSLVQQETQYF

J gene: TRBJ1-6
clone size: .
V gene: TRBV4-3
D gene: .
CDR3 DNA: TGCGCCAGCAGCCAAATCGCCCAGCGGAATTCCTATAATTCACCCCTCCACTTT
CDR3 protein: CASSQIAQRNSYNSPLHF

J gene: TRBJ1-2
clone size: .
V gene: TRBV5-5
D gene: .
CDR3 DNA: TGTGCCAGCAGCTTGGTGGGGATCCTCTATGGCTACACCTTC
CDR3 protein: CASSLVGILYGYTF

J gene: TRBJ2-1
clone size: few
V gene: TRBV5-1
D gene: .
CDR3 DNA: TGCGCCAGCAGCTTGGAACTCAGGGGTTTGAATGAGCAGTTCTTC
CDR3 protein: CASSLELRGLNEQFF

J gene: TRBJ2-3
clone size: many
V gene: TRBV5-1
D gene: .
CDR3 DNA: TGCGCCAGCAGCTGGGGGGCCGGGACAGATACGCAGTATTTT
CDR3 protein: CASSWGAGTDTQYF

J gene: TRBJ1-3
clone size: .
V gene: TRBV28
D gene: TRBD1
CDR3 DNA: TGTGCCAGCAGTTCCTGGACAGGGGACTCCTCTGGAAACACCATATATTTT
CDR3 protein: CASSSWTGDSSGNTIYF

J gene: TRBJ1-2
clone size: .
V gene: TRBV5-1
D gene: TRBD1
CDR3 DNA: TGCGCCAGCAGCCCACAGGGGGCGCAGGGCTACACCTTC
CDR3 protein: CASSPQGAQGYTF